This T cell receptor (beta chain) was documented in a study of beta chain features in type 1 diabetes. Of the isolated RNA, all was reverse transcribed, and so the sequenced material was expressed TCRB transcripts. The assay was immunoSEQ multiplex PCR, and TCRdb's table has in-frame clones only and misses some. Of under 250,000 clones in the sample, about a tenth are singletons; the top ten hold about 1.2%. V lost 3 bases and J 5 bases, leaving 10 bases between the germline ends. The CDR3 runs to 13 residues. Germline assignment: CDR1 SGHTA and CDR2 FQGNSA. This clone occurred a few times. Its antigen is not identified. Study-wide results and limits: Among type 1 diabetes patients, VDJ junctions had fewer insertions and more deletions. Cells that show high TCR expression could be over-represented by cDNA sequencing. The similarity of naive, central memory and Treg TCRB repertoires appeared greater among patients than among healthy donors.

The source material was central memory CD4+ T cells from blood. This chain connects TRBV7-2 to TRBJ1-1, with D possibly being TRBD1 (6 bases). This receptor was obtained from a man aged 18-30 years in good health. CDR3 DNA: TGTGCCAGCAGCTTCTACAGGGAAACTGAAGCTTTCTTT. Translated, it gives CASSFYRETEAFF.